This entry lists 6 T cell receptor beta chains sequenced from one sample in a study of control samples from healthy donors and cancer patients. Assay: immunoSEQ multiplex PCR; the TCRdb copy retains only in-frame clones and omits some. This sample has around 100,000 clones; roughly 89% occur once, and the top ten carry under 4%. Specimen: blood. Receptors originate from a human donor in good health. The donor label of this sample is uncertain.

This clone was recorded only once. The genes are TRBV28 and TRBJ1-6; D may be TRBD1 (6 bases). V was pared by 3 bases and J by 9 bases, with 12 bases between. Germline V gene data show CDR1 as MDHEN and CDR2 as SYDVKM. This CDR3 comprises 14 residues. As DNA, the CDR3 is TGTGCCAGCAGTTTTCAGGGGAGCGGTTCACCCCTCCACTTT. It is translated as CASSFQGSGSPLHF.

The chain uses TRBV4-3 and TRBJ1-6; TRBD1 is a possible D gene (5 bases). CDR3 length: 16 amino acids. With 0 bases removed from V and 8 bases from J, the gap between germline ends came to 14 bases. In germline, CDR1 is LGHNA, CDR2 YSLEER. Here the CDR3 reads CASSQEGGGRDSPLHF. CDR3 DNA sequence: TGCGCCAGCAGCCAAGAGGGTGGGGGTCGGGATTCACCCCTCCACTTT.

V usage is TRBV18 and J usage is TRBJ2-2, with D tentatively TRBD1 (5 bases). Germline V gives CDR1 KGHSH, CDR2 LQKENI. The V gene lost 3 bases and the J gene lost 3 bases, with 8 bases spanning the gap. The CDR3 runs to 14 residues. CDR3 residues: CASSPLRDTGELFF. The CDR3 DNA is TGTGCCAGCTCACCCCTCAGGGACACCGGGGAGCTGTTTTTT.

CDR3 amino acids: CASSNAVGPYLGEFF. The CDR3 nucleotides are TGTGCCAGCAGCAACGCGGTGGGCCCATATTTGGGGGAGTTCTTC. This chain links TRBV7-9 with TRBJ2-1; perhaps D is TRBD1 or TRBD2 (5 bases each). CDR3 length: 15 amino acids. From germline, CDR1 is SEHNR and CDR2 FQNEAQ (reference sequence). The V end was cut by 5 bases, the J end by 14 bases, with 25 bases between.

The V and J genes are TRBV19 and TRBJ2-5; the match to TRBD1 covers 10 bases. V lost 5 bases, J lost 5 bases, and 11 bases stayed unmatched. Germline CDR1 is LNHDA and CDR2 is SQIVND (reference sequence). This CDR3 has 16 amino acids. Here the CDR3 reads CASSSSRQGALETQYF. The CDR3 DNA sequence: TGTGCCAGTAGTTCCTCTAGACAGGGGGCTTTGGAGACCCAGTACTTC.

This chain joins TRBV7-9 and TRBJ1-3; no clear D gene. The germline V gene encodes CDR1 SEHNR and CDR2 FQNEAQ (reference sequence). V was pared by 2 bases and J by 2 bases, with 10 bases between. The CDR3 runs 15 residues. CDR3 sequence reads: CASSLNKGAGNTIYF. The CDR3 DNA reads TGTGCCAGCAGCTTAAACAAAGGAGCTGGAAACACCATATATTTT. Looking up the rest from reference TRBV7-9 and TRBJ1-3 gives the full variable domain: DTGVSQNPRHKITKRGQNVTFRCDPISEHNRLYWYRQTLGQGPEFLTYFQNEAQLEKSRLLSDRFSAERPKGSFSTLEIQRTEQGDSAMYLCASSLNKGAGNTIYFGEGSWLTVV.